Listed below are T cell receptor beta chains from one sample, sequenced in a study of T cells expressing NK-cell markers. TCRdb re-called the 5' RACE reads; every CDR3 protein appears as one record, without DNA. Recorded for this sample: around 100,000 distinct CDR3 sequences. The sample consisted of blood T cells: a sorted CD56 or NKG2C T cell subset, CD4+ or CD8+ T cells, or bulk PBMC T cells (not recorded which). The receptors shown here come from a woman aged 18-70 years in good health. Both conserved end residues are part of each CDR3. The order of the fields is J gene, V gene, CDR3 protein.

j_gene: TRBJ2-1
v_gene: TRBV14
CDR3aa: CASSQVIGDEQFF

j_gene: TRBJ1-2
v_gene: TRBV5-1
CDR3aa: CASSLEQSYGYTF

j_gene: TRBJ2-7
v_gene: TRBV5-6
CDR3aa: CASRQGGYEQYF

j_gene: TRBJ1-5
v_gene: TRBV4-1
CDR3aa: CASSQVMGQPQHF

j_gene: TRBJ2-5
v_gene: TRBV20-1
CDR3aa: CSARGVGGETQYF

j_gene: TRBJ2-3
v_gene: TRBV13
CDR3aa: CASTGLAMDTQYF

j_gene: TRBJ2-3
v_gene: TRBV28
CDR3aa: CASSTGPDSTDTQYF

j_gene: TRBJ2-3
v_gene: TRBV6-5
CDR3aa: CASSYPLAGGDTQYF

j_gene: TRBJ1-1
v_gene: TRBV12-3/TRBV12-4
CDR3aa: CASAKGDGTNTEAFF

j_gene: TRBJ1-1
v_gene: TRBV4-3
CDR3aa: CASSQDPGGDGAEAFF

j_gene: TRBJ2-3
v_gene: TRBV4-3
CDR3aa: CASSQVGLAGDTQYF

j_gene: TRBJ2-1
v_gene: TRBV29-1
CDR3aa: CSVEDRETSGGELGEQFF

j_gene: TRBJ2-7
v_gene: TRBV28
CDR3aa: CASTQTGMDYEQYF

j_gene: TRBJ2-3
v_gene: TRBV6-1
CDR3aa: CASSTMPAPADTQYF

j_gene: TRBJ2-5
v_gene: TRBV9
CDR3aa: CASSRVVVQETQYF

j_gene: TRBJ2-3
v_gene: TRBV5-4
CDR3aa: CASSLPGLAGFTDTQYF

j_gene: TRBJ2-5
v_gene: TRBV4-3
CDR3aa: CASSQERDLVWETQYF

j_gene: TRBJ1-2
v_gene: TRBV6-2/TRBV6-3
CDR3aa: CASSYAGDYGYTF

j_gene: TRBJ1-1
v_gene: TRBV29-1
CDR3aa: CSVEDWTVPETEAFF

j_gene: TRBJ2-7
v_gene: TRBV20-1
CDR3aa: CSAQNPSGLDPYEQYF

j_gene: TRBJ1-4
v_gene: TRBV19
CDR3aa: CASSRRDSYEKLFF

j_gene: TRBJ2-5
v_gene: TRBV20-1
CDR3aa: CSARGLQETQYF

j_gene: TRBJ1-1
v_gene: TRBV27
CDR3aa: CASSFLKQGLNTEAFF

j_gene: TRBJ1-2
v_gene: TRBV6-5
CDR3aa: CASSYSDQTDYGYTF

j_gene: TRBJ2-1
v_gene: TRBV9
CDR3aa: CASSVAPTGEGGEYNEQFF

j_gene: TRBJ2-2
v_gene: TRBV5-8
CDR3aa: CASSHRDSTNTGELFF

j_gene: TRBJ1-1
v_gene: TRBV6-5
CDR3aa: CASSLGVTEAFF

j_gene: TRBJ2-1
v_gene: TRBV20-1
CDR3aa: CSARGSSGPNSYNEQFF

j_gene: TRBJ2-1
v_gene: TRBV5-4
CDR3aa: CASSSGLAVGEQFF

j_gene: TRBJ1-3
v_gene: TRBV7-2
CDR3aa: CASSLGLGRYSGNTIYF

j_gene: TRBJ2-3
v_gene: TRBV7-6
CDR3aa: CASSLVAEAGDTQYF

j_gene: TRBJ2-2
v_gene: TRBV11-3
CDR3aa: CASSLDRENTGELFF

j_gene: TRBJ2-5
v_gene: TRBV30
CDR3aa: CAWTPGGETQYF

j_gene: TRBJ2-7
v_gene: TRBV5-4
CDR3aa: CASSSIPREQYF

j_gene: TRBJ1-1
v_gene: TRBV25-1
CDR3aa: CASSDKVAAEAFF

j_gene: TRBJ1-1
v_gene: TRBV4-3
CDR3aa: CASSQERVRGEAFF

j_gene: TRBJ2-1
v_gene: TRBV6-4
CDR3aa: CASSDSATSPEQFF

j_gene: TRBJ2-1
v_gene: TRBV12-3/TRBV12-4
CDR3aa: CATSLTGWDEQFF

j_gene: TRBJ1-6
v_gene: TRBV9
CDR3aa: CASSAGTSSYNSPLHF

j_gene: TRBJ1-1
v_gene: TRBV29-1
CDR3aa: CSFKVGGPEAFF

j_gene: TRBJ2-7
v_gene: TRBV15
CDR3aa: CATSRGATSGSDEQYF

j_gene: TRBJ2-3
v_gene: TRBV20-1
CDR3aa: CSARDSERDTYPQYF

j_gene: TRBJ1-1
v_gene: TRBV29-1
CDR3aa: CSVPDGNTEAFF

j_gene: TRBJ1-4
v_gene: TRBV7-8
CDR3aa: CASSRVPGAANEKLFF

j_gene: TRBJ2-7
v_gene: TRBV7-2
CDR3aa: CASSSPSRESYEQYF

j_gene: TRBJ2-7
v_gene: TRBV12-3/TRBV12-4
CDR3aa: CASTDSAREQYF

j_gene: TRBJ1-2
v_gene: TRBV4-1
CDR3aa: CASRGGRGYTF

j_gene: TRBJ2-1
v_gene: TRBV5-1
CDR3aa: CASSPPVGERGDEQFF

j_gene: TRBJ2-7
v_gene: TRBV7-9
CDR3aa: CASSSKRPDSYEQYF

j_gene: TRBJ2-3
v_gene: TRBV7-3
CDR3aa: CASSSGLAGESDTQYF

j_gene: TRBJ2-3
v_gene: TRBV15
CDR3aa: CATSRGGAGGPSDTQYF

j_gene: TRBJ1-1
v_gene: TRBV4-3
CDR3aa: CASSLRQGSTEAFF

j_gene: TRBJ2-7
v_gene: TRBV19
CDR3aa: CASTGPSYEQYF

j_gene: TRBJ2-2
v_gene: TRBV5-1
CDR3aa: CASGQQTATPTATGELFF

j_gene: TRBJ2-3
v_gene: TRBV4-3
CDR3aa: CASSQSRENIDTQYF

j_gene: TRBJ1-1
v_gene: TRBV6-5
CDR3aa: CASSYSVGQDTEAFF

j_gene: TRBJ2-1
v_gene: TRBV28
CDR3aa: CASSEGQSSYNEQFF

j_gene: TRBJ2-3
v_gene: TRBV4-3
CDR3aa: CASSQDRTGGTDTQYF

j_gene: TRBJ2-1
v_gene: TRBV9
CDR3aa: CASSVGLGGGPLNEQFF